The T cell receptor (beta chain) described here comes from a study of shared clonotypes between healthy human individuals. Study-level points and caveats: Generally, naive subsets (rather than memory subsets) showed larger estimated richness.

Sequenced by immunoSEQ multiplex PCR; TCRdb stores in-frame clones only, minus some. The sample lists 2 million to 3 million clones, 80% to 95% occurring once. V lost 6 bases and J lost 4; bases outside the gene matches: 6. Per germline, CDR1 LGHNT and CDR2 FRNRAP. This CDR3 comprises 14 residues. This clone was detected only a few times. The antigen is not known. The sample was naive CD4+ T cells from PBMCs. This sample's subset: CD45RA+ positively selected. This chain connects TRBV12-5 to TRBJ1-1, with 9 bases that match TRBD1. The receptor's source is a young man in good health. Some clones in this sample may be carry-over from other donors' samples. The chain's CDR3 is CASGHRDRATEAFF. The CDR3 coding sequence is TGTGCTAGTGGACACCGGGACAGGGCCACTGAAGCTTTCTTT.